One and the same sample provided the 8 T cell receptor beta chains below, sequenced in a study of beta chain features in type 1 diabetes. General observations from the study: Moderately but significantly shorter TCRB CDR3s were found in Type 1 diabetes patients in all four CD4+ subsets.

For these TCRs, the target antigens are not known. Expressed TCRB transcripts were sequenced because the entire RNA isolate underwent reverse transcription. The repertoire was sequenced with immunoSEQ multiplex PCR; TCRdb's copy has only in-frame clones and lacks some. Altogether 150,000 or so clones are present, roughly 63% being singletons, with the ten largest covering approximately 0.089%. Sequencing was done on a sample of naive CD4+ T cells from blood. The receptors derive from a man in his thirties or forties with type 1 diabetes.

Only a few counts were recorded for this clone. This chain joins TRBV7-2 and TRBJ2-5; the D gene is possibly TRBD1 (5 bases). The germline CDR1 and CDR2 sequences are SGHTA and FQGNSA. V was pared by 2 bases and J by 2 bases, with 9 bases between. The CDR3 totals 14 residues. DNA of the CDR3: TGTGCCAGCAGCTTAACCCGACAGCAAGAGACCCAGTACTTC. It is translated as CASSLTRQQETQYF.

The chain has TRBV25-1 and TRBJ1-1; weak D call: TRBD1 (6 bases). V lost 1 base to trimming and J lost 5 bases, with 14 bases between them. The CDR3 length is 15 residues. Germline V CDR1 and CDR2: MGHDK, SYGVNS. The DNA for the CDR3 is TGTGCCAGCAGTGAATCGGGGCAGGGGAGAACTGAAGCTTTCTTT. Its protein product is CASSESGQGRTEAFF.

This clone appeared a few times. This rearrangement joins TRBV9 to TRBJ2-3; unclear D gene. The V end lost 0 bases, the J end lost 2 bases, and 7 bases lay between the germline ends. CDR1 and CDR2 from the germline V gene are SGDLS and YYNGEE. The CDR3 is 14 amino acids. The DNA for the CDR3 is TGTGCCAGCAGCGTAGTAACGGCCACAGATACGCAGTATTTT. This codes for CASSVVTATDTQYF.

The V and J genes are TRBV30 and TRBJ2-1; 9 bases line up with TRBD2. With 5 bases clipped from V and 3 bases from J, the junction kept 2 bases outside the gene matches. The CDR3 length is 13 residues. CDR1 and CDR2 (germline): GTSNPN, SVGIG (reference sequence). The CDR3 reads CAWQAGGYNEQFF. The CDR3 bases are TGTGCCTGGCAAGCGGGGGGCTACAATGAGCAGTTCTTC. Filled out from reference TRBV30 and TRBJ2-1, the complete variable domain reads SQTIHQWPATLVQPVGSPLSLECTVEGTSNPNLYWYRQAAGRGLQLLFYSVGIGQISSEVPQNLSASRPQDRQFILSSKKLLLSDSGFYLCAWQAGGYNEQFFGPGTRLTVL.

This chain links TRBV9 with TRBJ2-1, with 8 bases identical to TRBD2. Looked up from germline, CDR1 is SGDLS and CDR2 is YYNGEE. The CDR3 totals 14 residues. The trim removed 6 bases at V and 5 bases at J, leaving 7 bases unmatched. DNA of the CDR3: TGTGCCAGCAACCCGCGGGGGGTCCACAATGAGCAGTTCTTC. This gives the protein CASNPRGVHNEQFF. The full variable domain, with the rest looked up from reference TRBV9 and TRBJ2-1, is DSGVTQTPKHLITATGQRVTLRCSPRSGDLSVYWYQQSLDQGLQFLIQYYNGEERAKGNILERFSAQQFPDLHSELNLSSLELGDSALYFCASNPRGVHNEQFFGPGTRLTVL.

The chain carries TRBV7-2 and TRBJ2-4; no clear D gene. The CDR3 loop spans 13 amino acids. V was trimmed by 3 bases and J by 7 bases, leaving 10 bases between them. Germline V gene sequence: CDR1 SGHTA, CDR2 FQGNSA. In DNA, the CDR3 is TGTGCCAGCAGCTTGTACAACCCCAACATTCAGTACTTC. Its protein is CASSLYNPNIQYF.

The chain combines TRBV6-5 with TRBJ2-6; TRBD1 might be the D (5 bases). From germline, CDR1 is MNHEY and CDR2 SVGAGI. The CDR3 sequence is 16 residues long. The ends were cut back, 0 bases at V and 2 bases at J, with 8 bases in the middle. For the CDR3, the DNA is TGTGCCAGCAGTTACTCGGGGCAGGCTGGGGCCAACGTCCTGACTTTC. It encodes CASSYSGQAGANVLTF.

This clone was seen once. This chain links TRBV29-1 with TRBJ1-5, with D possibly TRBD1 on 5 matching bases. CDR1 and CDR2 (germline): SQVTM, ANQGSEA. CDR3 length equals 13 residues. V lost 2 bases, J lost 6 bases, and 11 bases lay in between. CDR3 sequence reads: CSVETGVGQPQHF. The DNA for the CDR3 is TGCAGCGTTGAAACGGGGGTAGGTCAGCCCCAGCATTTT.